This T cell receptor (beta chain) was documented in a study of shared clonotypes between healthy human individuals. The method was immunoSEQ multiplex PCR; TCRdb's version includes in-frame clones alone and lacks a portion of them. Here the sample spans about 2.1 million clones, 90% to 95% being singletons. CDR3 size: 16 residues. V was trimmed by 0 bases and J by 3 bases, leaving 13 bases between them. Germline-derived CDR1 and CDR2 are SGHKS and YYEKEE (reference sequence). Positive CCR7 selection of CD45RO-negative cells yielded the naive CD8 cells, and terminally differentiated effector memory CD45RA+ cells were excluded.

What was sequenced was naive CD8+ T cells from PBMCs. The chain is built from TRBV5-5 and TRBJ2-1; D may be TRBD1 (6 bases). The receptor was derived from a man younger than 35 in good health. Some clones in this sample may be carry-over from other donors' samples. CDR3 sequence (DNA): TGTGCCAGCAGCTTGGCCGACAGGTTTTTCTACAATGAGCAGTTCTTC. Translating gives CASSLADRFFYNEQFF. The full variable domain, with the rest looked up from reference TRBV5-5 and TRBJ2-1, is DAGVTQSPTHLIKTRGQQVTLRCSPISGHKSVSWYQQVLGQGPQFIFQYYEKEERGRGNFPDRFSARQFPNYSSELNVNALLLGDSALYLCASSLADRFFYNEQFFGPGTRLTVL.